The 21 T cell receptor beta chains below all came from one sample that was sequenced in a study of T cell clonotyping in hematopoietic cell transplantation. Time point defined: recipient sample about 28 days before transplant, after cytoreduction. Generated by immunoSEQ multiplex PCR, the TCRdb table keeps only in-frame clones and is missing some. The repertoire holds about 6,900 clones, with under 98% as singletons. Sequenced here: peripheral blood mononuclear cells, sampled before stem cell transplant. All receptors derive from a man aged 70 or older with acute myeloid leukemia. Some clones in this sample may be carry-over from other donors' samples.

The V and J genes are TRBV4-1 and TRBJ2-5; 7 bases match TRBD1. Germline lookup yields CDR1 MGHRA and CDR2 YSYEKL. Germline trimming cut 0 bases from V and 0 bases from J; bases unmatched to any gene: 1. This CDR3 is built from 15 residues. CDR3 nucleotide sequence: TGCGCCAGCAGCCAAGATGGACAGGACCAAGAGACCCAGTACTTC. It codes for CASSQDGQDQETQYF.

V is TRBV28 and J is TRBJ1-1; no clear D gene. The CDR3 is 15 residues long. V lost 6 bases to trimming and J lost 0 bases, with 14 bases between them. Germline V gives CDR1 MDHEN, CDR2 SYDVKM. For the CDR3, the DNA is TGTGCCAGCAGCGCCTCGGGAAGGATGAACACTGAAGCTTTCTTT. Translation gives CASSASGRMNTEAFF.

This chain joins TRBV2 and TRBJ1-1, with D possibly matching TRBD1 (6 bases). Trimming shortened V by 4 bases and J by 3 bases, and 12 bases separated the two germline ends. The germline V gene has CDR1 SNHLY and CDR2 FYNNEI. The CDR3 totals 14 residues. CDR3 residues: CASSAKQGYTEAFF. The DNA for the CDR3 is TGTGCCAGCAGTGCCAAACAGGGTTACACTGAAGCTTTCTTT.

For the CDR3, the DNA is TGTGCCTGGACCCTTAACACTGAAGCTTTCTTT. Its protein product is CAWTLNTEAFF. The V call is TRBV30, the J call TRBJ1-1; no clear D. Germline-derived CDR1 and CDR2 are GTSNPN and SVGIG (reference sequence). Between the trimmed V and J ends, which lost 4 bases and 2 bases, there was a span of 5 bases. This CDR3 spans 11 amino acids.

The chain couples TRBV30 to TRBJ1-2; possibly TRBD1 for D (5 bases). The CDR3 has 11 residues. The germline V and J ends were trimmed by 1 base and 13 bases, with 13 bases remaining between them. CDR1 and CDR2 (germline): GTSNPN, SVGIG (reference sequence). CDR3 sequence: CAWSAGLAFTF. The CDR3, as DNA: TGTGCCTGGAGTGCAGGGCTCGCTTTCACCTTC.

This chain joins TRBV30 and TRBJ1-2; no firm D call. Trimming took 0 bases from V and 4 from J, leaving 9 bases between them. The V gene's germline CDR1 is GTSNPN and CDR2 SVGIG (reference sequence). The CDR3 is made up of 13 amino acids. CDR3 nucleotides: TGTGCCTGGAGTGTGTCGGGAGGCTATGGCTACACCTTC. Protein: CAWSVSGGYGYTF.

The chain carries TRBV30 and TRBJ2-1; D ambiguous. The germline V gene encodes CDR1 GTSNPN and CDR2 SVGIG (reference sequence). The CDR3 runs 14 residues. V was clipped by 2 bases and J by 6 bases, with 14 bases between them. CDR3 sequence reads: CAWSSGYGINEQFF. As DNA, the CDR3 is TGTGCCTGGAGTTCCGGGTATGGGATCAATGAGCAGTTCTTC.

The rearrangement joins TRBV30 to TRBJ2-7; D gene uncertain. The CDR3 runs to 13 residues. In germline, CDR1 is GTSNPN, CDR2 SVGIG (reference sequence). V was clipped by 3 bases and J by 2 bases, with 11 bases between them. The CDR3 DNA follows: TGTGCCTGGAGCTTTGGACCGACCTACGAGCAGTACTTC. It is translated as CAWSFGPTYEQYF.

The chain combines TRBV7-3 with TRBJ2-7; 8 nucleotides line up with TRBD1. Trimming at V came to 5 bases and at J to 1 base, leaving 1 base not matched to a gene. The CDR3 has 13 residues. Germline V CDR1 and CDR2: SGHTA, FQGTGA. CDR3 bases: TGTGCCAGCAGCCGGGACAGGTCCTACGAGCAGTACTTC. Residues: CASSRDRSYEQYF.

The chain couples TRBV6-5 to TRBJ1-5; 7 bases fit TRBD1. J was trimmed by 5 bases and V by 6 bases; bases with no gene match: 7. CDR3 length: 14 residues. CDR1 and CDR2 from the germline V gene are MNHEY and SVGAGI. CDR3 protein: CASSRDRAYQPQHF. As DNA, the CDR3 is TGTGCCAGCAGCCGAGACAGGGCGTATCAGCCCCAGCATTTT.

The V gene is TRBV6-6, the J gene TRBJ2-7; 8 nucleotides agree with TRBD1. The V gene end was trimmed by 2 bases and the J gene end by 7 bases; junction bases not matched to a gene: 7. CDR1 is MNHNY, CDR2 SVGAGI, per germline (reference sequence). The CDR3 has 14 residues. CDR3 sequence: CASSYRQGAREQYF. CDR3 DNA sequence: TGTGCCAGCAGTTACAGGCAGGGGGCAAGGGAGCAGTACTTC.

The chain joins TRBV7-6 to TRBJ2-5; D is perhaps TRBD1 (6 bases). The V gene's germline CDR1 is SGHVS and CDR2 FNYEAQ. Trimming took off 4 bases at V and 7 bases at J, with 10 bases between the two ends. This CDR3 region has 12 residues. CDR3 amino acids: CASSSQGSTQYF. The CDR3 DNA reads as TGTGCCAGCAGCTCCCAGGGGTCGACCCAGTACTTC.

V and J are TRBV29-1 and TRBJ2-3, with 7 bases identical to TRBD2. V lost 6 bases to trimming and J lost 3 bases; unmatched junction nucleotides: 9. Germline V lookup: CDR1 SQVTM, CDR2 ANQGSEA. The CDR3 totals 14 residues. CDR3 residues: CSVVWGGNTDTQYF. CDR3 nucleotides: TGCAGCGTCGTGTGGGGGGGGAATACAGATACGCAGTATTTT.

This chain connects TRBV4-3 to TRBJ2-1, with D uncertain. Germline loops: CDR1 LGHNA, CDR2 YSLEER. This CDR3 has 15 amino acids. V shed 4 bases and J shed 8 bases, with 18 bases lying between them. This chain's CDR3 is CASSLDGLGRDEQFF. The CDR3 DNA sequence: TGCGCCAGCAGCCTAGATGGGCTAGGACGAGATGAGCAGTTCTTC.

This clone was detected only a few times. The genes are TRBV7-2 and TRBJ2-3; 10 bases line up with TRBD2. This CDR3 has 19 amino acids. Trimming at V came to 3 bases and at J to 1 base, leaving 13 bases not matched to a gene. The germline CDR1 and CDR2 sequences are SGHTA and FQGNSA. CDR3 residues: CASSFGPPGLAEGTDTQYF. The DNA of the CDR3 is TGTGCCAGCAGCTTCGGGCCCCCTGGACTAGCGGAGGGCACAGATACGCAGTATTTT.

CDR3 amino acids: CASSLGPLQSPLHF. CDR3 nucleotide sequence: TGTGCCAGCAGCTTAGGGCCGCTCCAATCACCCCTCCACTTT. V is TRBV7-9 and J is TRBJ1-6; D remains unclear. Germline loops: CDR1 SEHNR, CDR2 FQNEAQ (reference sequence). V lost 1 base and J lost 10, with 11 bases in between. There are 14 residues in the CDR3. Full variable domain (outside the CDR3, taken from reference TRBV7-9 and TRBJ1-6): DTGVSQNPRHKITKRGQNVTFRCDPISEHNRLYWYRQTLGQGPEFLTYFQNEAQLEKSRLLSDRFSAERPKGSFSTLEIQRTEQGDSAMYLCASSLGPLQSPLHFGNGTRLTVT.

The chain employs TRBV2 and TRBJ2-3; D is possibly TRBD2 (6 bases). The V gene's germline CDR1 is SNHLY and CDR2 FYNNEI. The V and J ends lost 5 bases and 2 bases respectively, with 11 bases between them. The CDR3 sequence is 14 residues long. CDR3 in amino acids: CASSTRTITDTQYF. Here the CDR3 DNA reads TGTGCCAGCAGTACCCGGACTATCACAGATACGCAGTATTTT.

The CDR3 sequence: CAWTTVAGEKLFF. Here the CDR3 DNA reads TGTGCCTGGACTACGGTGGCAGGGGAAAAACTGTTTTTT. The chain uses TRBV30 and TRBJ1-4, with D perhaps matching TRBD1 (5 bases). Germline V gene sequence: CDR1 GTSNPN, CDR2 SVGIG (reference sequence). V was cut by 4 bases and J by 8 bases, with 14 bases left in between. The CDR3 loop spans 13 amino acids.

V gene TRBV30 combines with J gene TRBJ2-7, with D possibly TRBD2 on 5 matching bases. This CDR3 is built from 13 residues. The germline V gene has CDR1 GTSNPN and CDR2 SVGIG (reference sequence). Trimming removed 2 bases at V and 0 bases at J, with 8 bases between. CDR3 bases: TGTGCCTGGAGTTTCGGGGACTCCTACGAGCAGTACTTC. The encoded protein is CAWSFGDSYEQYF.

As DNA, the CDR3 is TGTGCCAGCAGCTTCGGGAGAAATCAGCCCCAGCATTTT. Amino acid sequence: CASSFGRNQPQHF. The J gene is TRBJ1-5, the V gene TRBV11-3, with D unresolved. The CDR3 consists of 13 residues. Germline lookup yields CDR1 SGHNT and CDR2 YENEEA. Trimming pared 3 bases from V and 4 bases from J, leaving 7 bases between.

The chain carries TRBV19 and TRBJ1-4, with D tentatively TRBD1 (5 bases). The CDR3 loop spans 16 amino acids. Germline-derived CDR1 and CDR2 are LNHDA and SQIVND (reference sequence). Trimming removed 8 bases from V and 0 bases from J, with 16 bases in between. The CDR3 nucleotides are TGTGCCAGTGCCCGAGGGGCCGGCGCAACTAATGAAAAACTGTTTTTT. It is translated as CASARGAGATNEKLFF.